This entry concerns a single T cell receptor beta chain. The data belong to a study of regulatory T cells in long-lasting Graves disease. Indicated time point: newly diagnosed GD, antithyroid drugs for less than 3 months. The TCR library was made from RNA extracted from PBMCs. For TCR beta, libraries came from iRepertoire HTBI primers and Arm-PCR of CDR3 regions. TCRdb redid the calling of the multiplex PCR reads with MiXCR, one entry per CDR3 protein. The repertoire consists of 500,000 to 700,000 distinct CDR3 sequences, with less than 20% occurring once and the leading ten covering roughly 18%. The sample also formed part of further work on T cells in Graves' hyperthyroidism and ophthalmopathy.

The sequences come from peripheral blood mononuclear cells (PBMCs), collected at new diagnosis, from a patient treated with antithyroid drugs. The sequence came from a woman in her twenties or thirties with Graves disease.

CDR3 DNA sequence: TGTGCCACCACAACAGGGGTATTGGCTGAGCAGTTCTTC. Its translation is CATTTGVLAEQFF. V is TRBV6-1 and J is TRBJ2-1; TRBD1 agrees at 7 bases. Germline trimming cut 10 bases from V and 9 bases from J; bases unmatched to any gene: 12. Germline assignment: CDR1 MNHNS and CDR2 SASEGT. The CDR3 sequence is 13 residues long.